This T cell receptor beta chain was recorded in a study of cytomegalovirus exposure and HLA in healthy donors. Study information: HLA-typed donors were the source of tens of millions of unique TCRs, which an early data release held.

PCR involved 60 Vbeta and 13 Jbeta primers. TCRdb's copy holds only in-frame clones and misses some; the assay was immunoSEQ multiplex PCR. Of tens of thousands of clones listed, around 83% are singletons. Comments on this clone: Its antigen is unidentified. Distinct nucleotide sequences in the sample also encode this CDR3.

The V and J ends lost 0 bases and 4 bases, in that order; junction bases with no gene match: 0. This CDR3 has 14 residues. Per the germline V gene, CDR1 is SGHVS and CDR2 is FNYEAQ. Whole-study findings and limits: For cytomegalovirus status, the classifier reportedly gave diagnoses with high specificity and sensitivity. Association of a missense DCLRE1C variant with TCR beta V- and J-gene trimming was reported in a later analysis.

At the time of sampling, donors were nominally healthy, though unrecorded immune exposures were likely. Sequenced: PBMCs. The chain is built from TRBV7-6 and TRBJ2-3; 8 positions agree with TRBD2. The receptor was isolated from a man aged 25-40 years in good health and CMV-seronegative. The CDR3 here is CASSLAGGADTQYF. DNA for the CDR3: TGTGCCAGCAGCTTAGCCGGGGGGGCAGATACGCAGTATTTT.